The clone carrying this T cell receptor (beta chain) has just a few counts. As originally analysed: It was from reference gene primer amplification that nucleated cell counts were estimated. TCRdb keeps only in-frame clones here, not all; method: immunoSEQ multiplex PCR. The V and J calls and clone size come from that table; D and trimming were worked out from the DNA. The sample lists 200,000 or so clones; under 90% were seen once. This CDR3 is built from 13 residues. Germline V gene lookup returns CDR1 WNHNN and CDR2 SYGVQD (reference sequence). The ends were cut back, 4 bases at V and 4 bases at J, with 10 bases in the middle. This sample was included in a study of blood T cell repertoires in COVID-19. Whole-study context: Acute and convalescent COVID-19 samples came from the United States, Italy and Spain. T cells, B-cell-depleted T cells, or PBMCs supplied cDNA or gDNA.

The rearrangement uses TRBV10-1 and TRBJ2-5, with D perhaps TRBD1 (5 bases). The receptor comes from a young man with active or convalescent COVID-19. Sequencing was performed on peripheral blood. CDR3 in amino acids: CASSGSQGETQYF. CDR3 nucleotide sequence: TGCGCCAGCAGTGGATCGCAGGGAGAGACCCAGTACTTC.